This T cell receptor (beta chain) was observed in a study of cytomegalovirus exposure and HLA in healthy donors. A note on this clone: Antigen: not known.

Profiling relied on immunoSEQ multiplex PCR, and the TCRdb table lists in-frame clones only, not all of them. This table holds 220,000 or so clones, over 80% found once. Whole-study results and caveats: Three CMV-associated chains were confirmed in vitro to be specific for CMV antigens.

Germline V gives CDR1 LGHNA, CDR2 YSLEER. V shed 1 base and J shed 1 base, with 10 bases lying between them. This CDR3 is 16 amino acids long. This receptor was identified in a woman under 40 in good health and CMV-seropositive. The chain combines TRBV4-3 with TRBJ2-2, with unresolved D. Input material: PBMCs. This CDR3 is CASSQGRHLNTGELFF. CDR3 bases: TGCGCCAGCAGCCAAGGGCGACACCTGAACACCGGGGAGCTGTTTTTT.